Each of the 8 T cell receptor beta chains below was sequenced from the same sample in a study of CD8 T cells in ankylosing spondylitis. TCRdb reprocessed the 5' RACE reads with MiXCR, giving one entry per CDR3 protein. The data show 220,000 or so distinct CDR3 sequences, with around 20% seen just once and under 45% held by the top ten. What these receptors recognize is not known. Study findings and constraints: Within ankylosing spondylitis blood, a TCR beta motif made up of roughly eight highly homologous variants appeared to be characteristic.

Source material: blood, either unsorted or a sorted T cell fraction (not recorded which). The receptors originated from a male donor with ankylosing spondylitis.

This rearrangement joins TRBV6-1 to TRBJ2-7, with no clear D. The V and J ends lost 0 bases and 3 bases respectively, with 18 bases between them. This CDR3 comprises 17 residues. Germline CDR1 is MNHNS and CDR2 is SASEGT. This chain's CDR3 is CASSEALHRVLNYEQYF. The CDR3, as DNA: TGTGCCAGCAGTGAAGCGCTTCATAGGGTCTTAAACTACGAGCAGTACTTC.

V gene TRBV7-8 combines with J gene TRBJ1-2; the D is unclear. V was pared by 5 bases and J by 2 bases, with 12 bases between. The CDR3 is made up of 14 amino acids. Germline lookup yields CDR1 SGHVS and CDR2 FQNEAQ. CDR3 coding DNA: TGTGCCAGCAGCAGCCTAACACCAAACTATGGCTACACCTTC. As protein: CASSSLTPNYGYTF.

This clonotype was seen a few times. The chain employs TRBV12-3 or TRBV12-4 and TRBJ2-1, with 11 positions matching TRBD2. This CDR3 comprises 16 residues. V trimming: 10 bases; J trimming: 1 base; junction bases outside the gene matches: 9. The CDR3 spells CATLDLAGGSYNEQFF. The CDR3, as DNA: TGTGCCACACTTGACCTAGCGGGGGGTTCCTACAATGAGCAGTTCTTC.

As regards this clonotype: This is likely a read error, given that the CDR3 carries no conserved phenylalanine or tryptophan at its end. The CDR3 region has the DNA TGCGCCAGCAGAGACGGGGTTTCAGTAGGCTACACCCTC. Amino acid sequence: CASRDGVSVGYTL. V and J are TRBV4-1 and TRBJ1-2, with no clear D. Germline V lookup: CDR1 MGHRA, CDR2 YSYEKL. The length of the CDR3 is 13 residues. V dropped 6 bases and J dropped 8 bases, with 16 bases sitting between them.

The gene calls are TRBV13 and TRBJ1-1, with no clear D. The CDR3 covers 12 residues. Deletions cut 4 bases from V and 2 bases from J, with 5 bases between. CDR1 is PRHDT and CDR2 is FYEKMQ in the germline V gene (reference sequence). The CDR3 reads CASSSFNTEAFF. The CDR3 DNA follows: TGTGCCAGCAGCTCCTTTAACACTGAAGCTTTCTTT.

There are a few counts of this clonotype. The DNA of the CDR3 is TGCGCCAGCAGCTTGGCGGCTAGCGGAATACAAGAGACCCAGTACTTC. Protein product: CASSLAASGIQETQYF. V and J are TRBV5-1 and TRBJ2-5; TRBD2 matches 7 bases. The V gene's germline CDR1 is SGHRS and CDR2 YFSETQ. The V and J ends lost 0 bases and 2 bases, in that order; junction bases with no gene match: 7. This CDR3 is 16 amino acids long.

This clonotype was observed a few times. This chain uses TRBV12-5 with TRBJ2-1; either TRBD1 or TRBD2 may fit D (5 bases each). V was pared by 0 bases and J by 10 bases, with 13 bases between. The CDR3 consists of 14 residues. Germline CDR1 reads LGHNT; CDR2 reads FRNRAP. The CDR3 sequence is CASGLVLGDGEQFF. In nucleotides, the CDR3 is TGTGCTAGTGGTTTGGTGTTGGGGGATGGGGAGCAGTTCTTC.

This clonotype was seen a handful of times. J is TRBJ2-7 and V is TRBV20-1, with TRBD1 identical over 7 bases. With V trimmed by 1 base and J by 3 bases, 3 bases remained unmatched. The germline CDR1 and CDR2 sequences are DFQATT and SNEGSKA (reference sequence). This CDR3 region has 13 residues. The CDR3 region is CSARGDRFYEQYF. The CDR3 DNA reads TGCAGTGCTAGAGGGGACAGATTCTACGAGCAGTACTTC.